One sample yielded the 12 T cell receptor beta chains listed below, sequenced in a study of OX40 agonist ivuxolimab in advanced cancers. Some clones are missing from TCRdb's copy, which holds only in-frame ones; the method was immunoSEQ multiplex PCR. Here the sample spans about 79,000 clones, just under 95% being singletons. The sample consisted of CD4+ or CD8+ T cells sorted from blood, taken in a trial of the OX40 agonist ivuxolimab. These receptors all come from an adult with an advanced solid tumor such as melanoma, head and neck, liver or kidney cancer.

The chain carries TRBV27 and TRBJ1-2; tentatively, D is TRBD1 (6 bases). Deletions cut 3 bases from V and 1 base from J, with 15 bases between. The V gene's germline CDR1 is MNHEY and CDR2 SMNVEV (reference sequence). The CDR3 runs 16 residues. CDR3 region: CASSLLGEGDNYGYTF. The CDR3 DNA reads TGTGCCAGCAGTTTGTTAGGGGAGGGGGATAACTATGGCTACACCTTC.

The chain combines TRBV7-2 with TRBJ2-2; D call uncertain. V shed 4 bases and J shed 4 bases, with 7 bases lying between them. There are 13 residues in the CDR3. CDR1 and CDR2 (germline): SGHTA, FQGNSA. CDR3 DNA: TGTGCCAGCAGCTGGGTACCCACCGGGGAGCTGTTTTTT. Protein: CASSWVPTGELFF.

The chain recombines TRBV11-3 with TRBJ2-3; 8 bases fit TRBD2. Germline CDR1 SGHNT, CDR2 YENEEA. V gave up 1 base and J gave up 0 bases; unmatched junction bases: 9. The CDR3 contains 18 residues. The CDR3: CASSLGPSGGSSTDTQYF. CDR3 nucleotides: TGTGCCAGCAGCTTAGGGCCCAGCGGGGGCTCTAGCACAGATACGCAGTATTTT.

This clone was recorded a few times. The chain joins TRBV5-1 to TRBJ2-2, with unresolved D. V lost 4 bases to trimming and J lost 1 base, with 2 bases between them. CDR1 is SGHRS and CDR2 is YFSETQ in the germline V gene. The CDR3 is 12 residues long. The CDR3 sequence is CASSLNTGELFF. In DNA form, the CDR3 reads TGCGCCAGCAGCCTGAACACCGGGGAGCTGTTTTTT.

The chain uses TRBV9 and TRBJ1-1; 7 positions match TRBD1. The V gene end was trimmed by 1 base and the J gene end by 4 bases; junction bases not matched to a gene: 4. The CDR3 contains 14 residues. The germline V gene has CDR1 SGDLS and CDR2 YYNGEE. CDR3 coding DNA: TGTGCCAGCAGCGTATCAGGGGGGCGCACTGAAGCTTTCTTT. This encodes CASSVSGGRTEAFF.

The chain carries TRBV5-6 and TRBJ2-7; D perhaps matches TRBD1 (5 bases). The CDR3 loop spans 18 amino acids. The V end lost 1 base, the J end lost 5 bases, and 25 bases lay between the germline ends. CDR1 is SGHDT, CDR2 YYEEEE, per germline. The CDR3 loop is CASSLYPPTTTVVNEQYF. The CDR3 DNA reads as TGTGCCAGCAGCTTGTATCCCCCTACTACGACAGTCGTAAACGAGCAGTACTTC.

The CDR3 spells CASSPTGYSGEKLFF. For the CDR3, the DNA is TGTGCCAGCAGTCCGACTGGCTACTCCGGAGAAAAACTGTTTTTT. The chain recombines TRBV7-9 with TRBJ1-4; D call uncertain. There are 15 residues in the CDR3. Looked up from germline, CDR1 is SEHNR and CDR2 is FQNEAQ (reference sequence). V lost 6 bases, J lost 8 bases, and 19 bases lay in between. Using reference TRBV7-9 and TRBJ1-4 for the parts outside the CDR3, the full variable domain is DTGVSQNPRHKITKRGQNVTFRCDPISEHNRLYWYRQTLGQGPEFLTYFQNEAQLEKSRLLSDRFSAERPKGSFSTLEIQRTEQGDSAMYLCASSPTGYSGEKLFFGSGTQLSVL.

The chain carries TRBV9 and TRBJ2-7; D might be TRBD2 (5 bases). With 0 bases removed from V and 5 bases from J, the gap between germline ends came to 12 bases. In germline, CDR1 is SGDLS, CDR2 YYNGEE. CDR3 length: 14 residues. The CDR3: CASSVAFGIDEQYF. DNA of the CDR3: TGTGCCAGCAGCGTAGCCTTCGGGATTGACGAGCAGTACTTC.

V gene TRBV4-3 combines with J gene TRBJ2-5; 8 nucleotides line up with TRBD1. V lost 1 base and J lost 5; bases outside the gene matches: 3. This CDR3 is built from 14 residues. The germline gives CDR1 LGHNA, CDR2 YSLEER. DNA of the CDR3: TGCGCCAGCAGCCAAGGGACAGGGCGGGAGACCCAGTACTTC. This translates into CASSQGTGRETQYF.

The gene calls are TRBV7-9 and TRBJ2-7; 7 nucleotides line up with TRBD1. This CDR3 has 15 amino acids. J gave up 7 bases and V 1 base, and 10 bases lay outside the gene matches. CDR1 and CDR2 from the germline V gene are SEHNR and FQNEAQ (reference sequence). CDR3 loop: CASSLGETGMGEQYF. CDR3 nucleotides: TGTGCCAGCAGCTTAGGAGAGACAGGGATGGGGGAGCAGTACTTC.

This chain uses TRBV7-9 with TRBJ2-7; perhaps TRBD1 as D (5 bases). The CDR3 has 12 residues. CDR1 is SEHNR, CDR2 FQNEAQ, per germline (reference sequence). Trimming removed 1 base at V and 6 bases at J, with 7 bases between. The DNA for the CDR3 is TGTGCCAGCAGCTTAGATGGGGCCGAGCAGTACTTC. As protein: CASSLDGAEQYF.

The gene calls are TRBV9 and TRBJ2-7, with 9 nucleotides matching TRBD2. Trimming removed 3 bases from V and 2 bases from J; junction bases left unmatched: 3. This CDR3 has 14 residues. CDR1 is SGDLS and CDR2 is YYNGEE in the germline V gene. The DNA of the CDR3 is TGTGCCAGCAGCGGCGGGACTAGCACCTACGAGCAGTACTTC. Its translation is CASSGGTSTYEQYF.